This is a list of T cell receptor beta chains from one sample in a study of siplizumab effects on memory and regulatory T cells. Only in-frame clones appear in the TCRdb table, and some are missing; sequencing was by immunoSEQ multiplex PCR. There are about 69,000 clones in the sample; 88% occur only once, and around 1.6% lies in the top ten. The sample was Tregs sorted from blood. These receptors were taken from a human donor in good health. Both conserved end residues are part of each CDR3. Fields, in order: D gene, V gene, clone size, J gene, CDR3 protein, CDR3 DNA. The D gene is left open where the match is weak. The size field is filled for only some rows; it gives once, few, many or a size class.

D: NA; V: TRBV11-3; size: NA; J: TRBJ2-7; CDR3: CASSPRRTGTTYEQYF; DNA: TGTGCCAGCAGCCCCAGGCGGACAGGGACTACCTACGAGCAGTACTTC
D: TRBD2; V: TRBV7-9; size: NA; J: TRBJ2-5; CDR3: CASILGGRVGETQYF; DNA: TGTGCCAGCATCCTCGGAGGGAGGGTAGGAGAGACCCAGTACTTC
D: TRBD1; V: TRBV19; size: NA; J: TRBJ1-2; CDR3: CASSIPDRANYGYTF; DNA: TGTGCCAGTAGTATCCCGGACAGGGCTAACTATGGCTACACCTTC
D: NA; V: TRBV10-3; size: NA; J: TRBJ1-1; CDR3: CAISESGGSYTEAFF; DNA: TGTGCCATCAGTGAGTCGGGAGGGTCCTACACTGAAGCTTTCTTT
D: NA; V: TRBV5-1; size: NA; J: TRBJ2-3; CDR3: CASSLVDHTDTQYF; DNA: TGCGCCAGCAGCTTGGTGGACCACACAGATACGCAGTATTTT
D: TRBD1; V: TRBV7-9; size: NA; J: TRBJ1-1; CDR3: CASSLTGDTEAFF; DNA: TGTGCCAGCAGCTTGACAGGGGACACTGAAGCTTTCTTT
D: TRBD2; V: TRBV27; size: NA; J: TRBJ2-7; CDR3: CASSLSLSGILYEQYF; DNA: TGTGCCAGCAGTTTATCACTAAGCGGGATCCTCTACGAGCAGTACTTC
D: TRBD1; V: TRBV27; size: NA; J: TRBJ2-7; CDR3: CASSYGSPLRETGGRYEQYF; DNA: TGTGCCAGCAGTTATGGGTCCCCTCTCCGTGAGACAGGGGGACGCTACGAGCAGTACTTC
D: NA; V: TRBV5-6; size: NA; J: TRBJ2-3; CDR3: CASSWDKNTQYF; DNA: TGTGCCAGCAGCTGGGACAAAAATACGCAGTATTTT
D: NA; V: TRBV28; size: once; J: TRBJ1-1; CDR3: CGTWGTEAFF; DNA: TGTGGGACGTGGGGTACTGAAGCTTTCTTT
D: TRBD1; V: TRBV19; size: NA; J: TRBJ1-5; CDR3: CASDTGGWQPQHF; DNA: TGTGCCAGTGATACAGGGGGCTGGCAGCCCCAGCATTTT
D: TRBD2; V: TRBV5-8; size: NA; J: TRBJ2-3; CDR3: CASSLEKTSGRAYTQYF; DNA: TGTGCCAGCAGCTTGGAAAAGACTAGCGGGAGGGCCTACACGCAGTATTTT
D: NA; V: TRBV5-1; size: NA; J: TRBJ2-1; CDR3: CASSTTGTYNEQFF; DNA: TGCGCCAGCAGCACAACTGGGACCTACAATGAGCAGTTCTTC
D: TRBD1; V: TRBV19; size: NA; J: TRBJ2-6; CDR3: CASSTQGQGVSTGANVLTF; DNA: TGTGCCAGTAGTACCCAGGGACAGGGGGTTTCCACTGGGGCCAACGTCCTGACTTTC
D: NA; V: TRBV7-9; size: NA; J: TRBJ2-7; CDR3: CASSLADYEQYF; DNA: TGTGCCAGCAGCTTAGCAGACTACGAGCAGTACTTC
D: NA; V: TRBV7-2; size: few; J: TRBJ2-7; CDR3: CASSLGRYEQYF; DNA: TGTGCCAGCAGCCTGGGGCGCTACGAGCAGTACTTC
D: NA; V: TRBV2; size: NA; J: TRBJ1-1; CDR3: CATVMEGYTEAFF; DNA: TGTGCCACCGTCATGGAGGGATACACTGAAGCTTTCTTT
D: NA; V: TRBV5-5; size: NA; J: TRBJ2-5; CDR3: CASSWGAQETQYF; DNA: TGTGCCAGCAGCTGGGGAGCCCAAGAGACCCAGTACTTC
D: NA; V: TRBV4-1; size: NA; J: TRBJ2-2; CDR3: CASSQGSEELFF; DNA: TGCGCCAGCAGCCAAGGATCCGAGGAGCTGTTTTTT
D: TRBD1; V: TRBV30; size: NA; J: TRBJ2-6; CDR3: CAWRAGTGHSGANVLTF; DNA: TGTGCCTGGAGGGCAGGGACAGGTCACTCTGGGGCCAACGTCCTGACTTTC
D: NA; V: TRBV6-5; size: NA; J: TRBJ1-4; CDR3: CASSYSRGRSNEKLFF; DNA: TGTGCCAGCAGTTACTCCCGAGGCAGGAGTAATGAAAAACTGTTTTTT
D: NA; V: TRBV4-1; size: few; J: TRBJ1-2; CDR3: CASSQDLRGRGPRLTKGYTF; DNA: TGCGCCAGCAGCCAAGATCTTCGTGGCAGGGGACCCCGACTTACTAAGGGCTACACCTTC
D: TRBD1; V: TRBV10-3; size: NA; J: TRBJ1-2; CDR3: CAISGDSNYGYTF; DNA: TGTGCCATCAGTGGGGACAGCAACTATGGCTACACCTTC
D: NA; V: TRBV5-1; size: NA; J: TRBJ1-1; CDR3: CASSLTHRNTEAFF; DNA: TGCGCCAGCAGCTTGACCCACAGGAACACTGAAGCTTTCTTT
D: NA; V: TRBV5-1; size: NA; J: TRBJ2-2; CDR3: CASSLYAGFTGELFF; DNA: TGCGCCAGCAGCTTGTATGCAGGGTTCACCGGGGAGCTGTTTTTT
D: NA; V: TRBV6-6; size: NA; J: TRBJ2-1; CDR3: CASDRGGGEHNEQFF; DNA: TGTGCCAGCGACCGTGGGGGTGGGGAACACAATGAGCAGTTCTTC
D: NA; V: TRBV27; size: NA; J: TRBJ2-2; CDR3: CASSLFAGRTGELFF; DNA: TGTGCCAGCAGTTTATTTGCAGGGAGGACCGGGGAGCTGTTTTTT
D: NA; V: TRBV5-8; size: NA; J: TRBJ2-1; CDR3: CASSRGEQFF; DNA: TGTGCCAGCAGTCGAGGAGAGCAGTTCTTC
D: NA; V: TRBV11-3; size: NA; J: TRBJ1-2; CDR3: CASSLDSYGYTF; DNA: TGTGCCAGCAGCTTGGACAGCTATGGCTACACCTTC
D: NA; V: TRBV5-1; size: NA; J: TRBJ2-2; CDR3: CATLPGTVNTGELFF; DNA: TGCGCCACCTTGCCCGGGACGGTGAACACCGGGGAGCTGTTTTTT
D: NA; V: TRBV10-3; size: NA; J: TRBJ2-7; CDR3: CAISEAGAGGYEQYF; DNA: TGTGCCATCAGTGAGGCGGGGGCAGGGGGGTACGAGCAGTACTTC
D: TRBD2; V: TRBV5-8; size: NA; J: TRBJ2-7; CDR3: CASSLGLAGGRPGYEQYF; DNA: TGTGCCAGCAGCTTGGGACTAGCGGGAGGGCGCCCCGGCTACGAGCAGTACTTC
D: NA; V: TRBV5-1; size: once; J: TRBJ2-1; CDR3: CASSLPGKNEQFF; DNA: TGCGCCAGCAGCTTGCCCGGGAAGAATGAGCAGTTCTTC
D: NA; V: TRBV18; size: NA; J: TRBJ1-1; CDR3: CASSPTMNTEAFF; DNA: TGTGCCAGCTCACCAACTATGAACACTGAAGCTTTCTTT
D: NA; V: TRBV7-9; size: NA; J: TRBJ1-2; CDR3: CASSSLTGGRHYGYTF; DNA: TGTGCCAGCAGCTCGTTAACCGGAGGTCGTCACTATGGCTACACCTTC
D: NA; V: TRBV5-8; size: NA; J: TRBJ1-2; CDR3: CASSLGRDYGYTF; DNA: TGTGCCAGCAGCTTGGGCAGAGACTATGGCTACACCTTC
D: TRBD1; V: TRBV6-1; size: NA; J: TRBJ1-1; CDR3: CASRTGTGREEAFF; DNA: TGTGCCAGCAGAACCGGGACAGGGCGCGAGGAAGCTTTCTTT
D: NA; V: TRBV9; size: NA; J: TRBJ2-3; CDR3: CASSVRGRVAHTDTQYF; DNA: TGTGCCAGCAGCGTAAGGGGGAGGGTGGCACACACAGATACGCAGTATTTT
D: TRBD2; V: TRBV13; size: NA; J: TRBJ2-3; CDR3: CASSLGTSGPNTQYF; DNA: TGTGCCAGCAGCCTCGGGACTAGCGGACCGAATACGCAGTATTTT
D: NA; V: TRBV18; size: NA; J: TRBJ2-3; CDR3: CASSLDSQNADTQYF; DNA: TGTGCCAGCTCACTGGACAGCCAGAATGCAGATACGCAGTATTTT